The T cell receptor (beta chain) described here comes from a study of shared T cell receptors in the human thymus. Germline CDR1 and CDR2: SNHLY and FYNNEI. The J segment lost 0 bases and the V segment lost 5 bases, leaving 18 bases of the junction unmatched. The length of the CDR3 is 20 residues. Sequencing was performed with immunoSEQ multiplex PCR; in TCRdb, only in-frame clones are kept and a portion is missing. The profile shows hundreds of thousands of clones, approximately 95% of them singletons. The table lists this clone with a few counts. The rearrangement uses TRBV2 and TRBJ1-5; 8 bases map to TRBD1. This clonotype originated in a human donor. The sample taken for sequencing was thymocytes. CDR3 in DNA: TGTGCCAGCAGTTCACTCCGAAAGACAGGGGAGATAATTAGCAATCAGCCCCAGCATTTT. It specifies CASSSLRKTGEIISNQPQHF. Full variable domain (outside the CDR3, taken from reference TRBV2 and TRBJ1-5): EPEVTQTPSHQVTQMGQEVILRCVPISNHLYFYWYRQILGQKVEFLVSFYNNEISEKSEIFDDQFSVERPDGSNFTLKIRSTKLEDSAMYFCASSSLRKTGEIISNQPQHFGDGTRLSIL.